The 27 T cell receptor beta chains reported below all come from one sample, sequenced in a study of OX40 agonist ivuxolimab in advanced cancers. Only in-frame clones appear in the TCRdb table, and some are missing; sequencing was by immunoSEQ multiplex PCR. The data show 65,000 to 95,000 clones, about 83% seen once. The source material was CD4+ or CD8+ T cells sorted from blood, sampled in a trial of the OX40 agonist ivuxolimab. The receptors were gathered from an adult with an advanced solid tumor such as melanoma, head and neck, liver or kidney cancer.

This clone has only a few counts. J is TRBJ2-7 and V is TRBV7-6, with D possibly matching TRBD1 (6 bases). This CDR3 spans 17 amino acids. V was trimmed by 1 base and J by 4 bases, leaving 20 bases between them. Germline V gene sequence: CDR1 SGHVS, CDR2 FNYEAQ. In nucleotides, the CDR3 is TGTGCCAGCAGCTTAGGGGACCAGGGGCGGTGGGGGTACGAGCAGTACTTC. Translating it yields CASSLGDQGRWGYEQYF.

This chain joins TRBV6-6 and TRBJ2-5; TRBD2 might be the D (5 bases). The CDR3 covers 14 residues. Between the trimmed V and J ends, which lost 7 bases and 2 bases, there was a span of 14 bases. Germline V gene lookup returns CDR1 MNHNY and CDR2 SVGAGI (reference sequence). The CDR3: CASTPVRDQETQYF. CDR3 DNA sequence: TGTGCCAGCACCCCCGTGAGGGATCAAGAGACCCAGTACTTC.

V usage is TRBV6-1 and J usage is TRBJ1-6; tentative D call: TRBD1 (6 bases). The V end lost 3 bases, the J end lost 9 bases, and 15 bases lay between the germline ends. Per the germline V gene, CDR1 is MNHNS and CDR2 is SASEGT. CDR3 length equals 15 residues. CDR3 region: CASSDRPGHLSPLHF. The DNA of the CDR3 is TGTGCCAGCAGTGACCGACCGGGACACCTTTCACCCCTCCACTTT.

J is TRBJ1-3 and V is TRBV6-5; tentatively, D is TRBD1 (6 bases). The V gene's germline CDR1 is MNHEY and CDR2 SVGAGI. V was pared by 6 bases and J by 0 bases, with 12 bases between. The CDR3 has 15 amino acids. The CDR3 region has the DNA TGTGCCAGCAGCCCCCGGACAGCCTCTGGAAACACCATATATTTT. Amino acids: CASSPRTASGNTIYF.

The genes are TRBV5-1 and TRBJ1-1; D not certain. V lost 0 bases, J lost 5 bases, and 8 bases lay in between. The CDR3 contains 13 residues. The germline gives CDR1 SGHRS, CDR2 YFSETQ. The CDR3 reads CASSLVGRTEAFF. In DNA form, the CDR3 reads TGCGCCAGCAGCTTGGTTGGCAGGACTGAAGCTTTCTTT.

This sequence joins TRBV11-3 and TRBJ2-2; D remains unclear. V was clipped by 0 bases and J by 5 bases, with 7 bases between them. Germline loops: CDR1 SGHNT, CDR2 YENEEA. The CDR3 loop spans 14 amino acids. CDR3 DNA: TGTGCCAGCAGCTTAGATTTACAGACCGGGGAGCTGTTTTTT. Protein sequence: CASSLDLQTGELFF.

The chain links TRBV19 to TRBJ2-2, with unresolved D. This CDR3 contains 11 residues. Germline loops: CDR1 LNHDA, CDR2 SQIVND (reference sequence). Trimming took 7 bases from V and 7 from J, leaving 7 bases between them. CDR3 DNA: TGTGCCAGTACAAAGGACGGGGAGCTGTTTTTT. It is translated as CASTKDGELFF.

The V and J genes are TRBV6-1 and TRBJ1-1, with TRBD1 identical over 8 bases. This CDR3 region has 14 residues. Germline lookup yields CDR1 MNHNS and CDR2 SASEGT. V lost 6 bases to trimming and J lost 4 bases; unmatched junction nucleotides: 7. The CDR3 DNA is TGTGCCAGCAGCGGACAGGGAATGGTCACTGAAGCTTTCTTT. Its protein product is CASSGQGMVTEAFF.

Only a few counts were recorded for this clone. V gene TRBV7-2 combines with J gene TRBJ1-5; tentative D call: TRBD1 (5 bases). CDR1 is SGHTA and CDR2 is FQGNSA in the germline V gene. The V and J ends lost 0 bases and 2 bases respectively, with 20 bases between them. The length of the CDR3 is 19 residues. The CDR3 spells CASSLAFLGVPGRNQPQHF. The CDR3 region has the DNA TGTGCCAGCAGCTTAGCCTTTCTTGGGGTACCGGGACGCAATCAGCCCCAGCATTTT.

V and J are TRBV11-2 and TRBJ2-5, with TRBD2 matching over 12 bases. V shed 5 bases and J 3 bases; nucleotides not matched to a gene: 7. The CDR3 length is 16 residues. Looked up from germline, CDR1 is SGHAT and CDR2 is FQNNGV. The CDR3: CASSPRASGGEETQYF. The CDR3 DNA reads as TGTGCCAGCAGCCCCCGGGCTAGCGGGGGGGAAGAGACCCAGTACTTC. Full variable domain (rest looked up from reference TRBV11-2 and TRBJ2-5): EAGVAQSPRYKIIEKRQSVAFWCNPISGHATLYWYQQILGQGPKLLIQFQNNGVVDDSQLPKDRFSAERLKGVDSTLKIQPAKLEDSAVYLCASSPRASGGEETQYFGPGTRLLVL.

V gene TRBV7-2 combines with J gene TRBJ1-3; D gene ambiguous. The germline V gene encodes CDR1 SGHTA and CDR2 FQGNSA. The CDR3 contains 15 residues. Trimming pared 4 bases from V and 2 bases from J, leaving 12 bases between. CDR3 bases: TGTGCCAGCAGCTCGACGGCAACGGCTGGAAACACCATATATTTT. This gives the protein CASSSTATAGNTIYF.

This clone occurred once. The chain is built from TRBV5-1 and TRBJ2-2; 10 bases agree with TRBD1. The CDR3 extends over 14 amino acids. The J segment lost 5 bases and the V segment lost 3 bases, leaving 1 base of the junction unmatched. From germline, CDR1 is SGHRS and CDR2 YFSETQ. The CDR3 coding sequence is TGCGCCAGCAGCTGGGGACAGGGGACCGGGGAGCTGTTTTTT. The encoded protein is CASSWGQGTGELFF.

The chain recombines TRBV7-3 with TRBJ2-3, with D perhaps TRBD2 (6 bases). Germline CDR1 and CDR2: SGHTA and FQGTGA. The V gene lost 2 bases and the J gene lost 4 bases, with 13 bases spanning the gap. The length of the CDR3 is 15 residues. The CDR3 region is CASSLLASVSDTQYF. In DNA form, the CDR3 reads TGTGCCAGCAGCTTATTAGCTAGCGTGTCAGATACGCAGTATTTT.

This chain joins TRBV10-3 and TRBJ1-1, with D perhaps TRBD1 (6 bases). The V gene lost 0 bases and the J gene lost 0 bases, with 14 bases spanning the gap. The CDR3 contains 17 residues. Germline V gives CDR1 ENHRY, CDR2 SYGVKD. The CDR3 DNA sequence: TGTGCCATCAGTGAGTCGACAGGTACGGCCATGAACACTGAAGCTTTCTTT. It is translated as CAISESTGTAMNTEAFF.

The chain recombines TRBV29-1 with TRBJ1-1; 7 nucleotides line up with TRBD1. This CDR3 has 16 amino acids. V shed 1 base, J shed 1 base, and the junction held 9 bases outside the gene matches. Germline CDR1 and CDR2: SQVTM and ANQGSEA. CDR3 residues: CSVEGVRGQTNTEAFF. The CDR3 nucleotides read TGCAGCGTTGAAGGCGTTCGGGGACAGACGAACACTGAAGCTTTCTTT. The entire variable domain, with the rest obtained from reference TRBV29-1 and TRBJ1-1, is as follows: SAVISQKPSRDICQRGTSLTIQCQVDSQVTMMFWYRQQPGQSLTLIATANQGSEATYESGFVIDKFPISRPNLTFSTLTVSNMSPEDSSIYLCSVEGVRGQTNTEAFFGQGTRLTVV.

The chain links TRBV6-5 to TRBJ2-1; D might be TRBD2 (5 bases). Germline V lookup: CDR1 MNHEY, CDR2 SVGAGI. V lost 2 bases and J 5 bases, leaving 13 bases between the germline ends. The CDR3 covers 15 residues. The CDR3 DNA sequence: TGTGCCAGCAGTTACGGCACTAGATCAGACAATGAGCAGTTCTTC. Its translation is CASSYGTRSDNEQFF.

This chain uses TRBV19 with TRBJ1-4; the D is unclear. Germline CDR1 is LNHDA and CDR2 is SQIVND (reference sequence). The CDR3 totals 15 residues. Trimming removed 3 bases from V and 2 bases from J, with 10 bases in between. The CDR3 sequence is CASSIGPGTNEKLFF. As DNA, the CDR3 is TGTGCCAGTAGTATCGGGCCGGGCACTAATGAAAAACTGTTTTTT.

This sequence joins TRBV28 and TRBJ2-3; tentative D call: TRBD1 (5 bases). This CDR3 region has 15 residues. The V end lost 3 bases, the J end lost 3 bases, and 13 bases lay between the germline ends. CDR1 MDHEN and CDR2 SYDVKM come from the germline V gene. The CDR3 reads CASSFATGGTDTQYF. The CDR3 nucleotides are TGTGCCAGCAGTTTCGCTACAGGTGGGACAGATACGCAGTATTTT.

CDR3 loop: CASSDGYEQYF. The CDR3 DNA reads as TGCGCCAGCAGTGATGGCTACGAGCAGTACTTC. The chain carries TRBV10-2 and TRBJ2-7, with D uncertain. The ends were cut back, 3 bases at V and 3 bases at J, with 3 bases in the middle. This CDR3 contains 11 residues. Looked up from germline, CDR1 is WSHSY and CDR2 is SAAADI.

This rearrangement joins TRBV29-1 to TRBJ2-7; TRBD1 matches at 12 bases. CDR3 length equals 13 residues. Germline trimming cut 4 bases from V and 4 bases from J; bases unmatched to any gene: 2. Germline V CDR1 and CDR2: SQVTM, ANQGSEA. The CDR3 loop reads CSVGDRGPYEQYF. The CDR3 region has the DNA TGCAGCGTTGGGGACAGGGGGCCTTACGAGCAGTACTTC.

The V and J genes are TRBV19 and TRBJ1-2; no firm D call. V lost 1 base to trimming and J lost 8 bases, with 14 bases between them. CDR3 length: 14 amino acids. The germline V gene has CDR1 LNHDA and CDR2 SQIVND (reference sequence). The DNA of the CDR3 is TGTGCCAGTAGTATAGGAGGCGGTCTCTCCGGCTACACCTTC. It specifies CASSIGGGLSGYTF.

The genes are TRBV6-1 and TRBJ2-5; possible D gene TRBD1, 5 bases. The CDR3 length is 12 residues. Between the trimmed V and J ends, which lost 8 bases and 4 bases, there was a span of 11 bases. Looked up from germline, CDR1 is MNHNS and CDR2 is SASEGT. The DNA of the CDR3 is TGTGCCAGCGCCAGGGTCAGAGAGACCCAGTACTTC. This codes for CASARVRETQYF.

This chain uses TRBV4-3 with TRBJ1-6; 7 nucleotides align to TRBD1. V lost 0 bases to trimming and J lost 8 bases; unmatched junction nucleotides: 4. CDR1 is LGHNA, CDR2 YSLEER, per germline. This CDR3 has 15 amino acids. DNA for the CDR3: TGCGCCAGCAGCCAAGAACCCAGGGGGGATTCACCCCTCCACTTT. Protein sequence: CASSQEPRGDSPLHF.

CDR3 residues: CASSSGGSQYEQYF. CDR3 DNA sequence: TGTGCCAGCAGCTCAGGGGGCAGTCAGTACGAGCAGTACTTC. The V gene is TRBV11-3, the J gene TRBJ2-7, with TRBD1 matching 8 bases. The J segment lost 4 bases and the V segment lost 4 bases, leaving 6 bases of the junction unmatched. This CDR3 has 14 amino acids. CDR1 is SGHNT and CDR2 is YENEEA in the germline V gene.

The chain links TRBV5-5 to TRBJ2-7; TRBD2 aligns across 14 bases. The CDR3 has 19 residues. V lost 4 bases, J lost 9 bases, and 21 bases stayed unmatched. Germline CDR1 reads SGHKS; CDR2 reads YYEKEE (reference sequence). The CDR3 loop is CASSLGTGLAGGSSTRQYF. The CDR3 DNA reads as TGTGCCAGCAGCCTAGGGACAGGACTAGCGGGGGGAAGCTCTACGAGGCAGTACTTC.

In this sample, this clone turned up a few times. The rearrangement links TRBV9 to TRBJ1-3; D call uncertain. The ends were cut back, 2 bases at V and 1 base at J, with 7 bases in the middle. This CDR3 is 14 amino acids long. The V gene's germline CDR1 is SGDLS and CDR2 YYNGEE. In DNA, the CDR3 is TGTGCCAGCAGCGTCTCGGGATCTGGAAACACCATATATTTT. Translation gives CASSVSGSGNTIYF. Supplemented by reference TRBV9 and TRBJ1-3, the full variable domain reads DSGVTQTPKHLITATGQRVTLRCSPRSGDLSVYWYQQSLDQGLQFLIQYYNGEERAKGNILERFSAQQFPDLHSELNLSSLELGDSALYFCASSVSGSGNTIYFGEGSWLTVV.

This clone was seen a handful of times. This chain connects TRBV5-6 to TRBJ2-4; maybe TRBD2 (6 bases). V was cut by 0 bases and J by 9 bases, with 13 bases left in between. Germline V gene lookup returns CDR1 SGHDT and CDR2 YYEEEE. CDR3 length: 14 amino acids. The CDR3 nucleotides read TGTGCCAGCAGCTTGGATGTGGGGGGTGGCATTCAGTACTTC. Protein sequence: CASSLDVGGGIQYF. The whole variable domain, remainder taken from reference TRBV5-6 and TRBJ2-4, is DAGVTQSPTHLIKTRGQQVTLRCSPKSGHDTVSWYQQALGQGPQFIFQYYEEEERQRGNFPDRFSGHQFPNYSSELNVNALLLGDSALYLCASSLDVGGGIQYFGAGTRLSVL.